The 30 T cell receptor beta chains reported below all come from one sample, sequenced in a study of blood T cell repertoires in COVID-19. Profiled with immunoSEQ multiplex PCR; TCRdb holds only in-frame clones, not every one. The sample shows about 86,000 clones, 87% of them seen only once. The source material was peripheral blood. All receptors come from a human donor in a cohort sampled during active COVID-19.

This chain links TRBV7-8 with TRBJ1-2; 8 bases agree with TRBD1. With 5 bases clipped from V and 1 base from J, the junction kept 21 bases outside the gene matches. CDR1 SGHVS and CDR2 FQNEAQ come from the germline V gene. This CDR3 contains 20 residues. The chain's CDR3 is CASSLSGVGDRRGHNYGYTF. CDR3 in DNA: TGTGCCAGCAGCCTATCCGGTGTAGGGGACAGGAGAGGGCATAACTATGGCTACACCTTC.

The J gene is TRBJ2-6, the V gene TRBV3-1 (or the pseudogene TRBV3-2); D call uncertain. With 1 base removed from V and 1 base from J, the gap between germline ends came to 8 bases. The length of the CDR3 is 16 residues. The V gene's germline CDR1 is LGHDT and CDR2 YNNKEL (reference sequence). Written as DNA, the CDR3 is TGTGCCAGCAGCCAAGGCGGCCGTTCTGGGGCCAACGTCCTGACTTTC. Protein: CASSQGGRSGANVLTF.

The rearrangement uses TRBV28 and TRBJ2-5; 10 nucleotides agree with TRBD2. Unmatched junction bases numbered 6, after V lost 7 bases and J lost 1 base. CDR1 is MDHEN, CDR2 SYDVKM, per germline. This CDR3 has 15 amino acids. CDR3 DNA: TGTGCCAGCATTGAGCGGGAGGGACTCCAAGAGACCCAGTACTTC. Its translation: CASIEREGLQETQYF.

CDR3 sequence: CASSSGGPMNTEAFF. CDR3 coding DNA: TGTGCCAGTAGCTCAGGGGGCCCGATGAACACTGAAGCTTTCTTT. The rearrangement uses TRBV19 and TRBJ1-1; 8 nucleotides align to TRBD1. The V segment lost 6 bases and the J segment 0 bases; nucleotides outside the gene matches: 6. Germline V gives CDR1 LNHDA, CDR2 SQIVND (reference sequence). This CDR3 region has 15 residues.

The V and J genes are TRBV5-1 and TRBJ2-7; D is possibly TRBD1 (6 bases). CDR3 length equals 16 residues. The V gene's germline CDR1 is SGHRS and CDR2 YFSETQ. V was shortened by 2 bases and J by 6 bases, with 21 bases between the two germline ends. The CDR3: CASSLSPNTGYGEQYF. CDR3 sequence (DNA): TGCGCCAGCAGCTTATCACCAAACACAGGGTATGGCGAGCAGTACTTC.

As DNA, the CDR3 is TGTGCCAGCAGCTTGATTAGGACAGGGTCGGGCGGGGAGCTGTTTTTT. This encodes CASSLIRTGSGGELFF. The chain recombines TRBV5-6 with TRBJ2-2, with TRBD1 matching 8 bases. The germline CDR1 and CDR2 sequences are SGHDT and YYEEEE. The V segment lost 1 base and the J segment 7 bases; nucleotides outside the gene matches: 9. This CDR3 has 16 residues.

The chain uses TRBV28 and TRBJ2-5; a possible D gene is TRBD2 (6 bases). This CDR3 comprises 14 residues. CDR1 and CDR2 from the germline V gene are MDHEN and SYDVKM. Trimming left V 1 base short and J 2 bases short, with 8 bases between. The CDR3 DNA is TGTGCCAGCAGTTTATCCGGGGGACAAGAGACCCAGTACTTC. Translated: CASSLSGGQETQYF.

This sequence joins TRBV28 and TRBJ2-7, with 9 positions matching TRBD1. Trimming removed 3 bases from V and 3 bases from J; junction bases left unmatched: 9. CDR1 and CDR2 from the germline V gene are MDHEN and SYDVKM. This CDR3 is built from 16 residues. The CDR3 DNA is TGTGCCAGCAGTTTGGCGGGACAGGGAATGGGCTACGAGCAGTACTTC. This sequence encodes CASSLAGQGMGYEQYF. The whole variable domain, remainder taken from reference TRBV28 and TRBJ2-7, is DVKVTQSSRYLVKRTGEKVFLECVQDMDHENMFWYRQDPGLGLRLIYFSYDVKMKEKGDIPEGYSVSREKKERFSLILESASTNQTSMYLCASSLAGQGMGYEQYFGPGTRLTVT.

The CDR3 bases are TGTGCCAGCAGCTCTGACAGGGGGTACGAGCAGTACTTC. Translating gives CASSSDRGYEQYF. This chain joins TRBV7-2 and TRBJ2-7; 9 positions match TRBD1. Looked up from germline, CDR1 is SGHTA and CDR2 is FQGNSA. The V gene end was trimmed by 4 bases and the J gene end by 4 bases; junction bases not matched to a gene: 2. This CDR3 spans 13 amino acids.

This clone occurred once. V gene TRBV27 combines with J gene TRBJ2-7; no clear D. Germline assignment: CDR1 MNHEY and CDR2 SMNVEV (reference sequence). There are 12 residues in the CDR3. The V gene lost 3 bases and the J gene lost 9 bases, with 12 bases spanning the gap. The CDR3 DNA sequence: TGTGCCAGCAGTTTCCCCATTCCCGGGCAGTACTTC. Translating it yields CASSFPIPGQYF.

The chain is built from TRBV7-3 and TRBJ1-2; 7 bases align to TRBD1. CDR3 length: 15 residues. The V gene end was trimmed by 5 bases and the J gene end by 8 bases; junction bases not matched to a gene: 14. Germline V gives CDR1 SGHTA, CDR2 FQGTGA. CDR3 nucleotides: TGTGCCAGCAGCCCAATGGAACAGGGGCTTAGAGGCTACACCTTC. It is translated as CASSPMEQGLRGYTF.

The CDR3 DNA sequence: TGTGCCAGCAGCAAACTCCTGAGCAGGGGTAATGAAAAACTGTTTTTT. Its protein product is CASSKLLSRGNEKLFF. The rearrangement links TRBV21-1 to TRBJ1-4; the tabulated D call, TRBD1, remains unverified against the DNA. TRBV21-1 is a known pseudogene. This CDR3 region has 16 residues.

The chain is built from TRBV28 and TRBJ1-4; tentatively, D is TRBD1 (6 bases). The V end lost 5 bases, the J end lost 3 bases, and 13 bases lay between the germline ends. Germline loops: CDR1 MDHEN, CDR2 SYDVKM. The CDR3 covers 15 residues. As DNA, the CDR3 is TGTGCCAGCAGTCCCGCGGGGGCGTCTAATGAAAAACTGTTTTTT. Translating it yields CASSPAGASNEKLFF.

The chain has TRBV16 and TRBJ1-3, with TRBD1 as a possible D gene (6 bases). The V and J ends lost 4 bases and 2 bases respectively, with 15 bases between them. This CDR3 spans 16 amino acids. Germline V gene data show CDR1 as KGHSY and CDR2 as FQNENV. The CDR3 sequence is CASSLLDSPTGNTIYF. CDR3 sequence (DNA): TGTGCCAGCAGCCTACTGGACAGCCCTACTGGAAACACCATATATTTT.

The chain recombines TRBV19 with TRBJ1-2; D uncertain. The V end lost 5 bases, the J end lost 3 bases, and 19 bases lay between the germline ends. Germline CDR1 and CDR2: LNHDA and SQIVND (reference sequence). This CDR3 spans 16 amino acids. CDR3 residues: CASSYGRVGTDYGYTF. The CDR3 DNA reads TGTGCCAGTAGTTACGGGAGAGTAGGTACGGACTATGGCTACACCTTC.

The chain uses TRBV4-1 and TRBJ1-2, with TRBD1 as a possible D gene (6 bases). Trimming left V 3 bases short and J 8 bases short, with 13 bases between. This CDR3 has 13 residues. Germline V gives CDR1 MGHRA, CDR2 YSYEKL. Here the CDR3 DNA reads TGCGCCAGCAGCCACCCACAGGGTACCGGCTACACCTTC. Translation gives CASSHPQGTGYTF.

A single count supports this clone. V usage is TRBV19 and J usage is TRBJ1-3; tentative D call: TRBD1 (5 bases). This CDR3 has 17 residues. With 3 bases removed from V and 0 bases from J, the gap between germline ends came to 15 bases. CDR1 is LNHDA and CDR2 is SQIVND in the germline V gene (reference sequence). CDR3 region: CASSIGQGESSGNTIYF. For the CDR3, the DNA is TGTGCCAGTAGTATCGGGCAGGGTGAAAGCTCTGGAAACACCATATATTTT.

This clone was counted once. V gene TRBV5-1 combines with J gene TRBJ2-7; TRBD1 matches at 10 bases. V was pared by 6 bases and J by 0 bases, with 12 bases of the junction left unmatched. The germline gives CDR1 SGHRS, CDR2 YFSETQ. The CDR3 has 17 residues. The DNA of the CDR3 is TGCGCCAGCACCCATGGGGACAGGGGAGCCCTCTCCTACGAGCAGTACTTC. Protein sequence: CASTHGDRGALSYEQYF.

Here the CDR3 DNA reads TGTGCCAGCAGCTTAGGTGCCCTCAGGACGCAGTATTTT. Its protein is CASSLGALRTQYF. The gene calls are TRBV7-9 and TRBJ2-3; D gene uncertain. Trimming removed 1 base from V and 9 bases from J, with 11 bases in between. Germline CDR1 SEHNR, CDR2 FQNEAQ (reference sequence). The CDR3 is 13 residues long.

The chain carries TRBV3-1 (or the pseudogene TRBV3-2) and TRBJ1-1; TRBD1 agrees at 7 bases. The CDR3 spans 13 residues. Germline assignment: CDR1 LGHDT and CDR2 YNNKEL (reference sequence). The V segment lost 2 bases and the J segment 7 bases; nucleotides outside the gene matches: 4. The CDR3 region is CASSQITGDEAFF. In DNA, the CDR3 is TGTGCCAGCAGCCAAATTACAGGGGATGAAGCTTTCTTT.

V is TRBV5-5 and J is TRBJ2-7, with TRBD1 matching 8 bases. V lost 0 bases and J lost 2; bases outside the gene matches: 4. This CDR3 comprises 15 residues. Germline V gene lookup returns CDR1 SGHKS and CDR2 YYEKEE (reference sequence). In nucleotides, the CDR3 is TGTGCCAGCAGCTTGGGATGGACAGGGACCTACGAGCAGTACTTC. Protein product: CASSLGWTGTYEQYF. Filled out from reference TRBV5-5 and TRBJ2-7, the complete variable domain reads DAGVTQSPTHLIKTRGQQVTLRCSPISGHKSVSWYQQVLGQGPQFIFQYYEKEERGRGNFPDRFSARQFPNYSSELNVNALLLGDSALYLCASSLGWTGTYEQYFGPGTRLTVT.

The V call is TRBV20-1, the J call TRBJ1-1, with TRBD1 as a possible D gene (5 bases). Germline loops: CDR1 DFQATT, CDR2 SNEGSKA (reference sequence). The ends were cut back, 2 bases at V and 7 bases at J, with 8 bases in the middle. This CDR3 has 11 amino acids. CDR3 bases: TGCAGTGCTAGAAGGGGAGGTGAAGCTTTCTTT. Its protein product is CSARRGGEAFF.

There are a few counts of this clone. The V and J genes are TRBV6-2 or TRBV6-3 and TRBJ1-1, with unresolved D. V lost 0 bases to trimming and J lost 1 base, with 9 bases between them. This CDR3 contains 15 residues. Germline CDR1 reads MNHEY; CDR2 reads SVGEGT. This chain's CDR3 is CASSYSVAPNTEAFF. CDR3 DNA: TGTGCCAGCAGTTACTCGGTGGCTCCGAACACTGAAGCTTTCTTT.

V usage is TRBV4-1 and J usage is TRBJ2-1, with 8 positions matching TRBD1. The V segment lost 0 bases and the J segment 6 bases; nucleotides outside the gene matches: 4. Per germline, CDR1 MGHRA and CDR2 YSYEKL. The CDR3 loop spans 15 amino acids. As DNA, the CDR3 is TGCGCCAGCAGCCAAGATCCGGGACAGGTCAATGAGCAGTTCTTC. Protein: CASSQDPGQVNEQFF.

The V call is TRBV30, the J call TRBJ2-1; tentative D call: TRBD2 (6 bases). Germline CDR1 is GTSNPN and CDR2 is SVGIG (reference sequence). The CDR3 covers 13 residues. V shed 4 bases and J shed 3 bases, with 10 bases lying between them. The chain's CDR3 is CAWTSENYNEQFF. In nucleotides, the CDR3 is TGTGCCTGGACTAGCGAAAACTACAATGAGCAGTTCTTC.

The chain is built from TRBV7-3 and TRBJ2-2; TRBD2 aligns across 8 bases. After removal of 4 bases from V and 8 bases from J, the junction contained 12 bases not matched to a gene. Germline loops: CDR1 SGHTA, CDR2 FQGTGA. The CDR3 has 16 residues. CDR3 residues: CASSSRAGALRGELFF. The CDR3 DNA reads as TGTGCCAGCAGCTCGCGAGCGGGAGCGCTCAGGGGGGAGCTGTTTTTT.

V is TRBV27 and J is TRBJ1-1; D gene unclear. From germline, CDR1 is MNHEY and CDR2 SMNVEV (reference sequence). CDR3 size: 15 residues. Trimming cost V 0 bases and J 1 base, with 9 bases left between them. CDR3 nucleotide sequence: TGTGCCAGCAGTTTATCCCCGGTCCCGAACACTGAAGCTTTCTTT. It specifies CASSLSPVPNTEAFF.

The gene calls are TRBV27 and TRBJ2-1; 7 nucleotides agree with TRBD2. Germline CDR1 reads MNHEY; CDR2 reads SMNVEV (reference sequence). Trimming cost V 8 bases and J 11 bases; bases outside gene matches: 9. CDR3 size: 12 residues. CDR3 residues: CASALSGQKQFF. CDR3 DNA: TGTGCCAGCGCCCTTAGCGGGCAAAAGCAGTTCTTC.

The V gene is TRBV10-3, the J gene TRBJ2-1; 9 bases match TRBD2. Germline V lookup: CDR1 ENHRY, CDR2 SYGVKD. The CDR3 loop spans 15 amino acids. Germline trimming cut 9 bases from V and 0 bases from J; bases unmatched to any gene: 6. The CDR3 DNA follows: TGTGCCATGGGGAGTAGCGGGAGCTCCTACAATGAGCAGTTCTTC. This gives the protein CAMGSSGSSYNEQFF.

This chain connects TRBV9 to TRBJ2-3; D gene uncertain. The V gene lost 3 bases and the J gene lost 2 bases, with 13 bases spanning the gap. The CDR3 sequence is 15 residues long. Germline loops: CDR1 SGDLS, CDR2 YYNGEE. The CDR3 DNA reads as TGTGCCAGCAGCGAGAATCCGGGTCTCACAGATACGCAGTATTTT. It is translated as CASSENPGLTDTQYF.